The 16 T cell receptor beta chains in this list originate from one sample, sequenced in a study of T cells expressing NK-cell markers. No DNA is given; TCRdb re-called the 5' RACE reads and lists each CDR3 protein once. This table lists 300,000 to 500,000 distinct CDR3 sequences. Input material: blood T cells: a sorted CD56 or NKG2C T cell subset, CD4+ or CD8+ T cells, or bulk PBMC T cells (not recorded which). The receptors were sampled from a woman between 50 and 59 years old in good health.

The chain recombines TRBV4-1 with TRBJ2-7; TCRdb reports TRBD2, a call that lacks DNA to check it against. CDR3 length equals 18 residues. Germline V gene data show CDR1 as MGHRA and CDR2 as YSYEKL. The CDR3 loop is CASSQDPGTSGRMGEQYF.

The chain combines TRBV29-1 with TRBJ2-7; the D call of TRBD1 rests on TCRdb alone, since no DNA is present to check it. The CDR3 spans 14 residues. Germline V gene sequence: CDR1 SQVTM, CDR2 ANQGSEA. The chain's CDR3 is CSVTGQGATYEQYF.

The V call is TRBV5-1, the J call TRBJ2-7; without DNA, the TCRdb call of TRBD1 cannot be checked. Germline V CDR1 and CDR2: SGHRS, YFSETQ. The CDR3 covers 14 residues. The CDR3 protein is CASSHVTGQGEQYF.

The CDR3 sequence: CASIPDWSSYNEQFF. The chain uses TRBV6-1 and TRBJ2-1; TCRdb calls TRBD2, which cannot be checked without DNA. There are 15 residues in the CDR3. Per germline, CDR1 MNHNS and CDR2 SASEGT.

J is TRBJ1-5 and V is TRBV6-6. The CDR3 spans 15 residues. In germline, CDR1 is MNHNY, CDR2 SVGAGI (reference sequence). The CDR3 reads CASSYWAEGNQPQHF.

V and J are TRBV30 and TRBJ1-2; TCRdb's D gene call, TRBD1, goes unchecked for lack of DNA. CDR3 length: 11 residues. Germline V gives CDR1 GTSNPN, CDR2 SVGIG (reference sequence). The CDR3 loop is CAWWTGVGYTF.

The chain employs TRBV13 and TRBJ2-3. From germline, CDR1 is PRHDT and CDR2 FYEKMQ (reference sequence). This CDR3 has 15 residues. This chain's CDR3 is CASSESGISTDTQYF. Variable domain in full (rest from reference TRBV13 and TRBJ2-3): AAGVIQSPRHLIKEKRETATLKCYPIPRHDTVYWYQQGPGQDPQFLISFYEKMQSDKGSIPDRFSAQQFSDYHSELNMSSLELGDSALYFCASSESGISTDTQYFGPGTRLTVL.

The chain couples TRBV12-3 or TRBV12-4 to TRBJ2-2; lacking DNA, the TRBD1 call made by TCRdb goes unchecked. This CDR3 contains 14 residues. This chain's CDR3 is CASKINRAAGELFF.

This chain's CDR3 is CASSFGDRFEGAKNIQYF. The chain has TRBV12-3 or TRBV12-4 and TRBJ2-4; TCRdb calls TRBD1, which cannot be checked without DNA. The CDR3 totals 18 residues.

This chain uses TRBV6-1 with TRBJ2-2; TCRdb picks TRBD2, but there is no DNA to check that call. Germline V lookup: CDR1 MNHNS, CDR2 SASEGT. This CDR3 has 14 residues. CDR3 residues: CASSEREVPGELFF.

The V and J genes are TRBV6-4 and TRBJ1-2; the TCRdb D gene call, TRBD1, has no DNA to confirm it. The CDR3 is made up of 16 amino acids. Germline CDR1 reads MRHNA; CDR2 reads SNTAGT. The CDR3 is CASKPGQGSSAVGYTF.

The chain couples TRBV14 to TRBJ2-5; with no DNA, the TCRdb D assignment of TRBD2 cannot be verified. Germline-derived CDR1 and CDR2 are SGHDN and FVKESK. The CDR3 contains 14 residues. The CDR3 is CASSSSGLQETQYF.

The V gene is TRBV5-6, the J gene TRBJ2-7; no DNA is available, so the TRBD1 call from TCRdb remains unchecked. Germline V CDR1 and CDR2: SGHDT, YYEEEE. This CDR3 comprises 12 residues. The CDR3 region is CASSRDAYEQYF.

This sequence joins TRBV20-1 and TRBJ1-2; TCRdb's assignment of TRBD1 cannot be checked, as there is no DNA. The CDR3 is made up of 14 amino acids. CDR1 is DFQATT and CDR2 is SNEGSKA in the germline V gene (reference sequence). CDR3 residues: CSAILSTGAYGYTF.

The rearrangement joins TRBV29-1 to TRBJ1-1; TCRdb selects TRBD1, and the lack of DNA leaves this call unchecked. The CDR3 loop spans 14 amino acids. Germline V CDR1 and CDR2: SQVTM, ANQGSEA. The CDR3 loop reads CSVQEGAGNTEAFF.

The chain couples TRBV24-1 to TRBJ2-1; the D call of TRBD2 rests on TCRdb alone, since no DNA is present to check it. CDR1 is KGHDR, CDR2 SFDVKD, per germline. The CDR3 sequence is 16 residues long. The CDR3: CATSDRPGLANNEQFF.